This T cell receptor (beta chain) is drawn from a study of technical replicates of blood from several donors. Sequencing used immunoSEQ multiplex PCR; TCRdb keeps in-frame clones, though not all of them. The data contain around 58,000 clones, around 87% of them singletons. The germline V gene encodes CDR1 GTSNPN and CDR2 SVGIG (reference sequence). Trimming cost V 4 bases and J 6 bases, with 8 bases left between them. CDR3 length: 11 amino acids. The sample comprised PBMCs. The chain is built from TRBV30 and TRBJ2-3; no clear D gene. The source is a human donor in good health. Some clones in this sample may be carry-over from other donors' samples. Here the CDR3 DNA reads TGTGCCTGGACCGTCCGGGATACGCAGTATTTT. It encodes CAWTVRDTQYF.